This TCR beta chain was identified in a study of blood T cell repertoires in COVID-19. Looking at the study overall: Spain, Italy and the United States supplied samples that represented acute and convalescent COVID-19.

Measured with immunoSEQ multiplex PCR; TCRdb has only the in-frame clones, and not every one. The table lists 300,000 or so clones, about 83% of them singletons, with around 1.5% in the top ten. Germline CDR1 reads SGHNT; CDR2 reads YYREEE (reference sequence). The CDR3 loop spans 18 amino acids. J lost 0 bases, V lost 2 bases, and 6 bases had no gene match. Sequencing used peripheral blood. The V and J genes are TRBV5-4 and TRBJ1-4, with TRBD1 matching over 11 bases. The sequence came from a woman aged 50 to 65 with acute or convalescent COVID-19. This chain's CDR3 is CASSFGQGASATNEKLFF. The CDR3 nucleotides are TGTGCCAGCAGCTTCGGACAGGGGGCGTCCGCAACTAATGAAAAACTGTTTTTT.